These 17 T cell receptor beta chains were all obtained from the same sample, sequenced in a study of spatial heterogeneity in lung cancer. TCRdb fed the 5' RACE reads into MiXCR, producing one record per CDR3 protein. The profile shows more than 15,000 distinct CDR3 sequences, more than 8% of them singletons. Described time point: blood at routine non-recurrence follow-up after resection. Here the sequenced sample was PBMCs, taken at follow-up. Receptors originate from a female donor with early-stage non-small cell lung cancer.

This clonotype was counted at least ten times. The CDR3 bases are TGTGCCAGCAGCTTGGGCGGGAGGGCCGTCGAGCAGTACTTC. Translation: CASSLGGRAVEQYF. J is TRBJ2-7 and V is TRBV11-2; 9 nucleotides match TRBD2. CDR1 and CDR2 (germline): SGHAT, FQNNGV. The CDR3 consists of 14 residues. After removal of 3 bases from V and 6 bases from J, the junction contained 6 bases not matched to a gene.

This clonotype showed up many times. V and J are TRBV7-2 and TRBJ1-3, with D uncertain. Germline loops: CDR1 SGHTA, CDR2 FQGNSA. Deletions cut 6 bases from V and 4 bases from J, with 13 bases between. This CDR3 contains 14 residues. In DNA form, the CDR3 reads TGTGCCAGCAGACAAAGCTCTCCCGGAAACACCATATATTTT. Residues: CASRQSSPGNTIYF.

V and J are TRBV4-3 and TRBJ2-3; 8 nucleotides match TRBD1. Germline V gene data show CDR1 as LGHNA and CDR2 as YSLEER. The CDR3 extends over 15 amino acids. Trimming cost V 3 bases and J 6 bases; bases outside gene matches: 8. Here the CDR3 reads CASSQMTGEVDTQYF. The DNA for the CDR3 is TGCGCCAGCAGCCAGATGACAGGGGAGGTGGATACGCAGTATTTT.

This clonotype came up many times. The chain couples TRBV18 to TRBJ1-5; maybe TRBD1 (5 bases). The CDR3 has 13 residues. Germline V gene sequence: CDR1 KGHSH, CDR2 LQKENI. V was cut by 6 bases and J by 4 bases, with 10 bases left in between. This chain's CDR3 is CASSLDRNQPQHF. The CDR3 DNA is TGTGCCAGCTCGCTAGACAGAAATCAGCCCCAGCATTTT.

At least ten counts were recorded for this clonotype. The V call is TRBV6-6, the J call TRBJ1-5; D possibly corresponds to TRBD1 (6 bases). V gave up 4 bases and J gave up 7 bases, with 20 bases separating them. The CDR3 covers 16 residues. Germline V CDR1 and CDR2: MNHNY, SVGAGI (reference sequence). The CDR3: CASSLSATGSKQPQHF. As DNA, the CDR3 is TGTGCCAGCAGTTTGAGCGCTACAGGGTCTAAACAGCCCCAGCATTTT.

This clonotype was detected many times. The chain recombines TRBV7-2 with TRBJ2-2; 11 nucleotides match TRBD1. Germline V gene data show CDR1 as SGHTA and CDR2 as FQGNSA. The length of the CDR3 is 16 residues. V lost 7 bases and J lost 10; bases outside the gene matches: 14. CDR3 protein: CASTLIPGQGVEELFF. The DNA for the CDR3 is TGTGCCAGCACCCTAATCCCGGGACAGGGGGTCGAGGAGCTGTTTTTT.

In this sample, this clonotype turned up many times. The gene calls are TRBV2 and TRBJ1-6; D ambiguous. The CDR3 covers 11 residues. Trimming took off 3 bases at V and 9 bases at J, with 3 bases between the two ends. CDR1 SNHLY and CDR2 FYNNEI come from the germline V gene. CDR3 loop: CASSDSSPLHF. The CDR3 DNA follows: TGTGCCAGCAGTGACAGTTCACCCCTCCACTTT. The whole variable domain, filled in from reference TRBV2 and TRBJ1-6, reads EPEVTQTPSHQVTQMGQEVILRCVPISNHLYFYWYRQILGQKVEFLVSFYNNEISEKSEIFDDQFSVERPDGSNFTLKIRSTKLEDSAMYFCASSDSSPLHFGNGTRLTVT.

This clonotype came up a few times. The V gene is TRBV6-2 or TRBV6-3, the J gene TRBJ2-2; tentatively, D is TRBD2 (6 bases). The CDR3 is 14 amino acids. V was shortened by 6 bases and J by 5 bases, with 13 bases between the two germline ends. Germline loops: CDR1 MNHEY, CDR2 SVGEGT. For the CDR3, the DNA is TGTGCCAGCAGAGACGCTGGGGGGACCGGGGAGCTGTTTTTT. It codes for CASRDAGGTGELFF.

J is TRBJ2-7 and V is TRBV7-6; a possible D gene is TRBD1 (5 bases). Trimming removed 5 bases from V and 5 bases from J, with 22 bases in between. This CDR3 comprises 16 residues. Germline lookup yields CDR1 SGHVS and CDR2 FNYEAQ. CDR3 DNA: TGTGCCAGCAGCGCACGGGCAGGGTGGGTGACGGACGAGCAGTACTTC. It encodes CASSARAGWVTDEQYF.

This clonotype occurred once. The rearrangement links TRBV19 to TRBJ1-5; TRBD1 matches at 8 bases. V dropped 8 bases and J dropped 5; count of bases not matched to a gene: 5. This CDR3 is 13 amino acids long. The germline CDR1 and CDR2 sequences are LNHDA and SQIVND (reference sequence). CDR3 sequence: CASVGQGYQPQHF. CDR3 nucleotides: TGTGCCAGTGTAGGACAGGGTTATCAGCCCCAGCATTTT.

This clonotype was detected only a few times. This chain links TRBV11-2 with TRBJ2-3, with 12 bases fitting TRBD2. The junction had 10 bases not matched to a gene; V was cut back by 3 bases and J by 6 bases. CDR3 length equals 17 residues. Germline assignment: CDR1 SGHAT and CDR2 FQNNGV. CDR3 in DNA: TGTGCCAGCAGCTTTCCCTCTAGCGGGGGGGCCCTTGATACGCAGTATTTT. It encodes CASSFPSSGGALDTQYF.

This clonotype showed up many times. The chain has TRBV7-9 and TRBJ1-2; TRBD1 aligns across 7 bases. Germline values: CDR1 SEHNR, CDR2 FQNEAQ (reference sequence). This CDR3 region has 13 residues. The V segment lost 3 bases and the J segment 4 bases; nucleotides outside the gene matches: 2. CDR3 sequence: CASSFGQVYGYTF. The CDR3 DNA reads as TGTGCCAGCAGCTTTGGACAGGTCTATGGCTACACCTTC.

The chain combines TRBV9 with TRBJ2-5; D possibly corresponds to TRBD1 (6 bases). This CDR3 is built from 13 residues. Germline values: CDR1 SGDLS, CDR2 YYNGEE. The V and J ends lost 0 bases and 3 bases respectively, with 6 bases between them. CDR3 DNA: TGTGCCAGCAGCGTAGACAGGGAAGAGACCCAGTACTTC. Its protein product is CASSVDREETQYF. The full variable domain, with the rest looked up from reference TRBV9 and TRBJ2-5, is DSGVTQTPKHLITATGQRVTLRCSPRSGDLSVYWYQQSLDQGLQFLIQYYNGEERAKGNILERFSAQQFPDLHSELNLSSLELGDSALYFCASSVDREETQYFGPGTRLLVL.

In its sample, this clonotype was seen many times. The chain links TRBV27 to TRBJ1-4; D uncertain. There are 15 residues in the CDR3. Germline CDR1 MNHEY, CDR2 SMNVEV (reference sequence). V lost 5 bases and J lost 8, with 18 bases in between. This CDR3 is CASSPTLNPGEKLFF. CDR3 DNA: TGTGCCAGCAGTCCAACTCTTAACCCCGGGGAAAAACTGTTTTTT.

This clonotype was observed many times. The chain combines TRBV7-2 with TRBJ1-6; tentatively, D is TRBD1 (5 bases). There are 15 residues in the CDR3. CDR1 SGHTA and CDR2 FQGNSA come from the germline V gene. V gave up 8 bases and J gave up 10 bases, with 21 bases separating them. CDR3 in amino acids: CASGSFGRDRSPLHF. DNA of the CDR3: TGTGCCAGCGGGAGCTTTGGCAGGGACCGGTCACCCCTCCACTTT. The complete variable domain, with remaining parts taken from reference TRBV7-2 and TRBJ1-6, reads GAGVSQSPSNKVTEKGKDVELRCDPISGHTALYWYRQSLGQGLEFLIYFQGNSAPDKSGLPSDRFSAERTGGSVSTLTIQRTQQEDSAVYLCASGSFGRDRSPLHFGNGTRLTVT.

This clonotype was recorded at least ten times. This chain uses TRBV12-3 or TRBV12-4 with TRBJ2-4; D is ambiguous. The V end lost 3 bases, the J end lost 9 bases, and 12 bases lay between the germline ends. The CDR3 has 13 residues. The CDR3 DNA reads TGTGCCAGCAGTTTTAGTCGGAAGGGCATTCAGTACTTC. It specifies CASSFSRKGIQYF.

This clonotype has more than one count but fewer than ten. J is TRBJ2-1 and V is TRBV12-3 or TRBV12-4, with TRBD2 identical over 10 bases. This CDR3 contains 14 residues. Trimming at V came to 2 bases and at J to 6 bases, leaving 1 base not matched to a gene. CDR3 sequence (DNA): TGTGCCAGCAGTTTAAGCGGGGGGGCCAATGAGCAGTTCTTC. It encodes CASSLSGGANEQFF.